Listed below are T cell receptor beta chains from one sample, sequenced in a study of cytomegalovirus exposure and HLA in healthy donors. The data were produced by immunoSEQ multiplex PCR, yet TCRdb's version contains in-frame clones alone and is incomplete. The table lists fewer than 95,000 clones, roughly 80% of them singletons. The specimen was PBMCs. These receptors were taken from a woman between 18 and 30 years old in good health and CMV-seropositive. Both conserved end residues are part of each CDR3. Each record gives: clone size, D gene, J gene, V gene, CDR3 protein, CDR3 DNA. The D gene is left open where the match is weak. Clone sizes are given selectively: once, few, many, or a class where the clone is expanded.

. . TRBJ1-1 TRBV20-1 CSAREVREAFF TGCAGTGCTAGAGAGGTGCGTGAAGCTTTCTTT
. TRBD1 TRBJ1-1 TRBV7-8 CASSPSTGAPLNTEAFF TGTGCCAGCAGCCCATCGACAGGGGCACCTCTGAACACTGAAGCTTTCTTT
. TRBD1 TRBJ2-2 TRBV6-4 CASSPGQGSGELFF TGTGCCAGCAGTCCGGGACAGGGGTCCGGGGAGCTGTTTTTT
. TRBD1 TRBJ1-2 TRBV9 CASSPQGEYGYTF TGTGCCAGCAGCCCCCAGGGGGAGTATGGCTACACCTTC
once . TRBJ1-6 TRBV6-5 CASSYSKGVGSSPLHF TGTGCCAGCAGTTACTCGAAAGGGGTAGGAAGTTCACCCCTCCACTTT
. . TRBJ2-5 TRBV9 CASSVDSQETQYF TGTGCCAGCAGCGTAGACAGCCAAGAGACCCAGTACTTC
. . TRBJ1-6 TRBV28 CASSPAAGEHSPLHF TGTGCCAGCAGCCCCGCTGCAGGGGAACACTCACCCCTCCACTTT
. . TRBJ2-1 TRBV5-1 CASSLYGTEPNEQFF TGCGCCAGCAGCTTGTACGGGACTGAACCCAATGAGCAGTTCTTC
. TRBD2 TRBJ2-5 TRBV6-5 CASRGSGGAETQYF TGTGCCAGCAGAGGGAGCGGGGGGGCAGAGACCCAGTACTTC
few . TRBJ1-4 TRBV5-6 CASSSEPGAEKLFF TGTGCCAGCAGCTCCGAACCTGGAGCAGAAAAACTGTTTTTT
. . TRBJ1-5 TRBV30 CAWSVRGNQPQHF TGTGCCTGGAGTGTAAGAGGCAATCAGCCCCAGCATTTT
. TRBD1 TRBJ2-1 TRBV6-5 CASRTGTETYNEQFF TGTGCCAGCAGGACCGGGACAGAGACCTACAATGAGCAGTTCTTC
. . TRBJ1-2 TRBV6-5 CASSYSPSTDYGYTF TGTGCCAGCAGTTACTCTCCGTCAACAGACTATGGCTACACCTTC
few . TRBJ1-6 TRBV6-5 CASRGIQVSPLHF TGTGCCAGCAGGGGAATACAGGTTTCACCCCTCCACTTT
. . TRBJ2-5 TRBV7-2 CASSFVWGGRETQYF TGTGCCAGCAGCTTCGTGTGGGGGGGGCGCGAGACCCAGTACTTC
. . TRBJ2-3 TRBV30 CAWSVNGVGDTQYF TGTGCCTGGAGTGTTAACGGGGTAGGGGATACGCAGTATTTT
few . TRBJ2-5 TRBV19 CASSIDARETQYF TGTGCCAGTAGTATAGATGCCAGGGAGACCCAGTACTTC
. . TRBJ2-2 TRBV2 CASSELQGNTGELFF TGTGCCAGCAGTGAATTACAGGGCAACACCGGGGAGCTGTTTTTT
. . TRBJ2-5 TRBV10-3 CAISEGLQETQYF TGTGCCATCAGTGAGGGACTACAAGAGACCCAGTACTTC
. TRBD1 TRBJ2-1 TRBV27 CASSPQIRQGSYNEQFF TGTGCCAGCAGTCCGCAAATCCGACAGGGATCCTACAATGAGCAGTTCTTC
. TRBD2 TRBJ2-7 TRBV10-3 CAISQKLAGGSYEQYF TGTGCCATCAGTCAGAAACTAGCGGGGGGTTCCTACGAGCAGTACTTC
. TRBD1 TRBJ1-2 TRBV7-2 CASSLAWTGDYGYTF TGTGCCAGCAGCTTAGCCTGGACAGGGGATTATGGCTACACCTTC
. . TRBJ1-4 TRBV7-8 CASSTRDRNEKLFF TGTGCCAGCAGCACGCGGGACCGCAATGAAAAACTGTTTTTT
once TRBD1 TRBJ2-5 TRBV19 CASRDRGSTQETQYF TGTGCCAGTAGGGACAGGGGTTCAACCCAAGAGACCCAGTACTTC
. . TRBJ2-3 TRBV5-1 CASSEGGSSTDTQYF TGCGCCAGCAGTGAAGGGGGATCTAGCACAGATACGCAGTATTTT
few . TRBJ1-6 TRBV7-2 CASSPRGGMNSPLHF TGTGCCAGCAGCCCGCGGGGAGGGATGAATTCACCCCTCCACTTT
few . TRBJ2-5 TRBV7-9 CASSQPLAAETQYF TGTGCCAGCAGCCAGCCTCTAGCCGCGGAGACCCAGTACTTC
few TRBD2 TRBJ2-7 TRBV15 CATSPSAGDTSYEQYF TGTGCCACCAGCCCTTCAGCGGGAGACACCTCCTACGAGCAGTACTTC
. . TRBJ2-7 TRBV18 CASSPSSMVGSEQYF TGTGCCAGCTCACCGTCGTCCATGGTCGGTAGCGAGCAGTACTTC
. . TRBJ1-1 TRBV11-2 CASSFQNTEAFF TGTGCCAGCAGCTTCCAAAACACTGAAGCTTTCTTT
. TRBD1 TRBJ1-2 TRBV5-1 CASSGETGMGLGYTF TGCGCCAGCAGCGGGGAGACAGGGATGGGTCTTGGCTACACCTTC
. TRBD1 TRBJ2-3 TRBV7-9 CASSPGQGNTQYF TGTGCCAGCAGCCCGGGACAGGGGAATACGCAGTATTTT
. TRBD1 TRBJ1-6 TRBV4-3 CASSQMGRQGHSLYNSPLHF TGCGCCAGCAGCCAGATGGGGAGACAGGGTCATTCACTCTATAATTCACCCCTCCACTTT
. . TRBJ1-6 TRBV5-4 CASSLALGENSPLHF TGTGCCAGCAGCTTGGCTCTGGGAGAAAATTCACCCCTCCACTTT
once . TRBJ2-7 TRBV4-1 CASSQDLVSGEQYF TGCGCCAGCAGCCAAGATCTGGTCAGCGGGGAGCAGTACTTC
. . TRBJ1-1 TRBV11-2 CASSLDLGGIREAFF TGTGCCAGCAGCTTAGACTTGGGGGGGATTAGGGAAGCTTTCTTT